This T cell receptor beta chain emerged from a study of cytomegalovirus exposure and HLA in healthy donors. The PCR had 60 Vbeta and 13 Jbeta primers. The assay was immunoSEQ multiplex PCR, and TCRdb's table has in-frame clones only and misses some. The sample contains under 150,000 clones, about 83% of which appear only once. For this clone: No antigen is known for it. At one end, the junction sequence differs from germline, possibly due to a read error.

General study results and limits: V- and J-gene trimming in TCR beta was tied to a missense DCLRE1C variant by an analysis performed later. Overall, under 200 TCR beta chains were annotated as cytomegalovirus-associated. Solely CMV serostatus was available to characterize immune exposure.

Per the germline V gene, CDR1 is MGHRA and CDR2 is YSYEKL. CDR3 size: 16 residues. This sequence originates from a woman in her 30s in good health and CMV-seronegative. The chain links TRBV4-1 to TRBJ1-5; TRBD1 might be the D (5 bases). The sample comprised PBMCs. The CDR3 DNA follows: TGCGCCAGCAGCCAAGGTACGGGGGGTGGGAATCACCCCCAGCATTTT. It encodes CASSQGTGGGNHPQHF.